The 22 T cell receptor beta chains given below trace back to one sample, sequenced in a study of T cell repertoires in cytomegalovirus infection. A single record per CDR3 protein comes from TCRdb applying MiXCR to the reads. The repertoire holds 800,000 to 950,000 distinct CDR3 sequences, less than 35% seen once, with approximately 13% in the top ten. The antigens for these receptors are not known. The input for sequencing was cultured CD8+ T cells from PBMCs, taken from culture after CMV antigen stimulation. These receptors were taken from a human donor in good health (CMV status not recorded). Some clones in this sample may be carry-over from other donors' samples.

This CDR3 reads CSVSKEDSRVVNEQFF. CDR3 sequence (DNA): TGCAGCGTTTCAAAAGAGGACAGCCGCGTCGTCAATGAGCAGTTCTTC. The V call is TRBV29-1, the J call TRBJ2-1; possibly TRBD1 for D (6 bases). The germline CDR1 and CDR2 sequences are SQVTM and ANQGSEA. V was shortened by 5 bases and J by 6 bases, with 23 bases between the two germline ends. This CDR3 has 16 amino acids.

Concerning this clonotype itself: Since a much larger clone is just one base distant, this may be a read error. V usage is TRBV12-3 or TRBV12-4 and J usage is TRBJ2-1, with 8 bases lining up with TRBD1. This CDR3 comprises 16 residues. V lost 7 bases, J lost 5 bases, and 13 bases stayed unmatched. This CDR3 reads CASTAGGGRPHNEQFF. The CDR3, as DNA: TGTGCCAGCACAGCAGGGGGCGGGCGCCCCCACAATGAGCAGTTCTTC.

This clonotype was recorded at least ten times. The V call is TRBV9, the J call TRBJ1-6; D possibly corresponds to TRBD1 (5 bases). The V end was cut by 3 bases, the J end by 4 bases, with 14 bases between. Germline V gene data show CDR1 as SGDLS and CDR2 as YYNGEE. CDR3 length: 16 amino acids. CDR3 DNA: TGTGCCAGCAGCGATCGACAGTTCCCTTATAATTCACCCCTCCACTTT. Amino acid sequence: CASSDRQFPYNSPLHF.

This clonotype appeared a single time. With a much larger clone just one base away, this may be a read error. The chain has TRBV7-6 and TRBJ1-4; 9 bases are shared with TRBD1. Germline loops: CDR1 SGHVS, CDR2 FNYEAQ. The CDR3 runs 16 residues. CDR3 DNA sequence: TGTGACAGCAGCCGCGACAGGGGGGGGTTTAGTGAAAAACTGTTTTTT. This encodes CDSSRDRGGFSEKLFF.

This chain joins TRBV29-1 and TRBJ2-1; maybe TRBD1 (5 bases). CDR3 length: 15 amino acids. V gave up 1 base and J gave up 0 bases, with 10 bases separating them. CDR1 and CDR2 from the germline V gene are SQVTM and ANQGSEA. In nucleotides, the CDR3 is TGCAGCGTTGAAGGACAGAAAGGCTCCTACAATGAGCAGTTCTTC. Amino acid sequence: CSVEGQKGSYNEQFF.

The table lists this clonotype with a few counts. The genes are TRBV7-2 and TRBJ2-1; TRBD2 aligns across 8 bases. V shed 3 bases, J shed 13 bases, and the junction held 5 bases outside the gene matches. Germline V gives CDR1 SGHTA, CDR2 FQGNSA. The CDR3 sequence is 12 residues long. The CDR3 region is CASSLLAGGQFF. The CDR3 DNA reads as TGTGCCAGCAGCTTGCTGGCGGGGGGCCAGTTCTTC.

This clonotype showed up many times. V and J are TRBV7-2 and TRBJ1-1, with D possibly matching TRBD1 (5 bases). Trimming took off 5 bases at V and 6 bases at J, with 31 bases between the two ends. Germline lookup yields CDR1 SGHTA and CDR2 FQGNSA. CDR3 length: 19 amino acids. CDR3 DNA: TGTGCCAGCAGCCAATTATGGGCGCTCGAATTAGGGGAAGGACCTGAAGCTTTCTTT. Translation: CASSQLWALELGEGPEAFF.

In this sample, this clonotype turned up once. The chain recombines TRBV2 with TRBJ2-5; D not resolved. Germline-derived CDR1 and CDR2 are SNHLY and FYNNEI. V lost 3 bases, J lost 5 bases, and 13 bases lay in between. The CDR3 contains 14 residues. The DNA of the CDR3 is TGTGCCAGCAGTGACGTCGGTAGAGAGGAGACCCAGTACTTC. As protein: CASSDVGREETQYF.

This clonotype was counted a few times. The rearrangement uses TRBV5-1 and TRBJ2-1, with 7 bases identical to TRBD1. The V gene's germline CDR1 is SGHRS and CDR2 YFSETQ. V was pared by 0 bases and J by 3 bases, with 3 bases of the junction left unmatched. The CDR3 has 15 amino acids. CDR3 bases: TGCGCCAGCAGCTTGGACTGGGACAGCTACAATGAGCAGTTCTTC. Protein: CASSLDWDSYNEQFF.

V is TRBV12-3 or TRBV12-4 and J is TRBJ1-3, with D perhaps TRBD1 (5 bases). Trimming pared 4 bases from V and 7 bases from J, leaving 14 bases between. This CDR3 is 14 amino acids long. This chain's CDR3 is CASSSPGKRNTIYF. For the CDR3, the DNA is TGTGCCAGCAGTTCCCCAGGGAAACGGAACACCATATATTTT.

This chain uses TRBV6-6 with TRBJ1-2; no firm D call. The V end was cut by 0 bases, the J end by 2 bases, with 10 bases between. The CDR3 contains 15 residues. The germline V gene has CDR1 MNHNY and CDR2 SVGAGI (reference sequence). CDR3 residues: CASSYSPEINYGYTF. Here the CDR3 DNA reads TGTGCCAGCAGTTACTCACCAGAGATCAACTATGGCTACACCTTC.

The chain combines TRBV4-3 with TRBJ1-1, with D unclear. CDR1 and CDR2 from the germline V gene are LGHNA and YSLEER. Trimming pared 1 base from V and 4 bases from J, leaving 7 bases between. There are 13 residues in the CDR3. In DNA form, the CDR3 reads TGCGCCAGCAGCCAAGTGGTTCTCACTGAAGCTTTCTTT. This encodes CASSQVVLTEAFF.

The chain recombines TRBV7-9 with TRBJ2-1; 9 bases fit TRBD2. V lost 6 bases, J lost 4 bases, and 10 bases stayed unmatched. CDR3 length: 16 residues. Germline CDR1 reads SEHNR; CDR2 reads FQNEAQ (reference sequence). The CDR3 reads CASRTSFLAGYNEQFF. In nucleotides, the CDR3 is TGTGCCAGCAGAACTAGCTTTCTAGCGGGGTACAATGAGCAGTTCTTC. Drawing the rest from reference TRBV7-9 and TRBJ2-1, the complete variable domain is DTGVSQNPRHKITKRGQNVTFRCDPISEHNRLYWYRQTLGQGPEFLTYFQNEAQLEKSRLLSDRFSAERPKGSFSTLEIQRTEQGDSAMYLCASRTSFLAGYNEQFFGPGTRLTVL.

This chain connects TRBV6-8 to TRBJ1-2, with TRBD1 as a possible D gene (5 bases). The CDR3 is made up of 12 amino acids. V shed 5 bases and J shed 7 bases, with 11 bases lying between them. Germline V gives CDR1 MNHGY, CDR2 SAAAGT. Here the CDR3 reads CASSQGSAGYTF. The CDR3 DNA sequence: TGTGCCAGCAGTCAGGGTTCGGCTGGCTACACCTTC.

V and J are TRBV24-1 and TRBJ2-1; TRBD2 aligns across 7 bases. The junction had 1 base not matched to a gene; V was cut back by 2 bases and J by 1 base. The CDR3 consists of 15 residues. The germline V gene encodes CDR1 KGHDR and CDR2 SFDVKD. The CDR3 DNA follows: TGTGCCACCAGTGATTACGGGGGGTCCTACAATGAGCAGTTCTTC. The encoded protein is CATSDYGGSYNEQFF.

V gene TRBV9 combines with J gene TRBJ2-2; D may correspond to TRBD1 or TRBD2 (6 bases each). From germline, CDR1 is SGDLS and CDR2 YYNGEE. This CDR3 is built from 16 residues. V lost 0 bases to trimming and J lost 1 base, with 10 bases between them. CDR3: CASSVVGGRNTGELFF. CDR3 DNA: TGTGCCAGCAGCGTAGTCGGGGGCCGGAACACCGGGGAGCTGTTTTTT.

CDR3 protein: CASSEGLAGGPSYEQYV. CDR3 DNA sequence: TGTGCCAGCAGCGAGGGACTAGCGGGGGGTCCTTCCTACGAGCAGTACGTC. The chain couples TRBV6-1 to TRBJ2-7; 15 bases are a match to TRBD2. This CDR3 contains 17 residues. Germline V gene lookup returns CDR1 MNHNS and CDR2 SASEGT. V dropped 6 bases and J dropped 1; count of bases not matched to a gene: 7.

A few counts support this clonotype. The rearrangement uses TRBV10-3 and TRBJ2-7; 8 bases are a match to TRBD1. In germline, CDR1 is ENHRY, CDR2 SYGVKD. The CDR3 contains 15 residues. V gave up 2 bases and J gave up 5 bases; unmatched junction bases: 8. The CDR3 DNA reads TGTGCCATCAGTGAGCCTGACAGGGGTCCCCACGAGCAGTACGTC. It encodes CAISEPDRGPHEQYV.

CDR3 sequence: CASSRVANEKLFF. CDR3 nucleotides: TGCGCCAGCTCCAGGGTGGCGAATGAAAAACTGTTTTTT. The chain has TRBV5-1 and TRBJ1-4; possibly TRBD1 for D (5 bases). Trimming removed 7 bases at V and 5 bases at J, with 12 bases between. CDR3 length: 13 amino acids. The germline gives CDR1 SGHRS, CDR2 YFSETQ.

V and J are TRBV7-6 and TRBJ1-1, with D maybe TRBD1 (6 bases). CDR1 SGHVS and CDR2 FNYEAQ come from the germline V gene. Trimming cost V 6 bases and J 0 bases, with 14 bases left between them. The CDR3 has 15 amino acids. The CDR3 spells CASSFKGGMNTEAFF. The CDR3 DNA reads as TGTGCCAGCAGTTTCAAAGGGGGGATGAACACTGAAGCTTTCTTT. The complete variable domain, with remaining parts taken from reference TRBV7-6 and TRBJ1-1, reads GAGVSQSPRYKVTKRGQDVALRCDPISGHVSLYWYRQALGQGPEFLTYFNYEAQQDKSGLPNDRFSAERPEGSISTLTIQRTEQRDSAMYRCASSFKGGMNTEAFFGQGTRLTVV.

V usage is TRBV2 and J usage is TRBJ2-7, with TRBD1 identical over 9 bases. The V and J ends lost 6 bases and 3 bases, in that order; junction bases with no gene match: 9. Looked up from germline, CDR1 is SNHLY and CDR2 is FYNNEI. This CDR3 comprises 15 residues. CDR3 nucleotide sequence: TGTGCCAGCAGCTCAGCGGGACAGGGTAACTACGAGCAGTACTTC. Its protein is CASSSAGQGNYEQYF.

The table lists this clonotype with a count of one. This chain links TRBV29-1 with TRBJ2-1; TRBD1 or TRBD2 may be the D gene (5 bases each). Germline V gene lookup returns CDR1 SQVTM and CDR2 ANQGSEA. V shed 1 base and J shed 4 bases, with 14 bases lying between them. The CDR3 covers 15 residues. CDR3 residues: CSVEGRDEGYNEQFF. In nucleotides, the CDR3 is TGCAGCGTTGAAGGTCGGGACGAAGGATACAATGAGCAGTTCTTC.